This T cell receptor beta chain was sequenced during a study of tumor T cells in aggressive B-cell lymphoma. Sequenced by immunoSEQ multiplex PCR; TCRdb stores in-frame clones only, minus some. The sample holds under 6,500 clones, less than 85% seen once. J lost 4 bases, V lost 3 bases, and 6 bases had no gene match. The germline V gene encodes CDR1 SGHRS and CDR2 YFSETQ. The CDR3 runs 16 residues. Source material: tumor tissue. V gene TRBV5-1 combines with J gene TRBJ2-1; 11 bases fit TRBD2. The sequence derives from an adult with diffuse large B cell lymphoma. The CDR3 DNA reads as TGCGCCAGCAGCTACCTGGGACTAGCGGCATACAATGAGCAGTTCTTC. Residues: CASSYLGLAAYNEQFF.